This TCR beta chain is from a study of glioma-infiltrating T cells (TCRdb year 2016). About the investigation overall: The study sequenced TCR alpha- and beta-chain repertoires from glioma tissue, from non-neoplastic brain tissue and from matched peripheral blood mononuclear cells. To gauge divergence between tissue and blood T-cell populations, every tissue-infiltrating repertoire was compared against the peripheral blood repertoire from the same patient. The paired cohort was made up of three low-grade glioma patients, about 8 primary glioblastoma patients and three non-glioma patients who contributed non-neoplastic brain tissue. Study-wide conclusions, independent of this receptor: Tissue and blood shared very few CDR3 sequences, a result attributed to high CDR3 diversity and limited sampling. VJ-independent divergence between tissue and blood was found to be below expectation in non-neoplastic patients but above expectation in all gliomas, particularly low-grade gliomas. Group comparisons were based on small numbers of patients: three non-neoplastic, three low-grade glioma and seven to nine glioblastoma patients.

TCR alpha and beta CDR3 regions were amplified with the iRepertoire nested amplicon-rescue multiplex PCR (arm-PCR) platform from RNA. The input for one-step reverse transcription and amplification was about 95-450 ng of either tissue mRNA or PBMC total RNA. Following bead purification, Illumina adapters were added by a secondary multiplex PCR, and the libraries were gel-purified between 200 and 400 bp. Internal 6-nucleotide barcodes were carried by the libraries and were used for demultiplexing. Libraries were sequenced on an Illumina MiSeq with 2x220 or 2x250 nucleotide paired-end reads. Regarding the original processing steps: Paired reads were merged with FLASH 1.2.11 and aligned to the GRCh37 human genome with BWA-MEM before extracting TRA and TRB reads. For V and J assignment, an IMGT-derived reference of cassette sequences and CDR3 motifs that included pseudogenes was used. Reads were translated in three frames, and productive CDR3s were defined as those with a C...FGXG motif and no stop codons. Unique combinations of V-J cassette pair and CDR3 amino acid sequence were defined as clonotypes. Filtering of reads was based on Hamming distance, with the threshold set by the sequence error rate of each sample in mapped regions. Using fastp at Q25 and MiXCR, TCRdb reprocessed the public reads and kept productive beta chains. Rows with a matching CDR3 protein are joined into one entry that keeps the most common DNA and genes. Clone size and V and J calls follow TCRdb, not the original study. The sample table holds around 100,000 distinct CDR3 sequences, of which about 30% were seen once. 44% of the sample goes to the ten largest clones.

CDR1 MNHNS and CDR2 SASEGT were looked up in the germline V gene. Spanning cysteine to phenylalanine, the CDR3 consists of 19 amino acids. Only CDR3 DNA remains: 57 bases, in frame from the first base. V loses 8 bases at its end and J loses 1 base; junction bases beyond the gene matches: 19. This clonotype was counted ten times or more. Its antigen target is currently unknown. No base quality values were provided; no much bigger clone lies one nucleotide off. Recombination joined TRBV6-1 with TRBJ2-3; 9 junctional bases match TRBD2. The sequence came from a human donor with low-grade glioma or glioblastoma, undergoing nonglioma brain surgery, or in good health (not recorded which). The sequencing input was glioma tissue, nonneoplastic brain tissue, or PBMCs (not recorded which). The nucleotides are TGTGCCAGCGGCCGAAGGGGTAGCGGGGGCCTACTAGGCACAGATACGCAGTATTTT. Its translation reads: CASGRRGSGGLLGTDTQYF.